These 31 T cell receptor beta chains were sequenced from one sample in a study of shared T cell receptors in the human thymus. The data were produced by immunoSEQ multiplex PCR, yet TCRdb's version contains in-frame clones alone and is incomplete. This sample has hundreds of thousands of clones; over 75% occur once, and the top ten carry 0.0094%. The same sample was also used in a study of human thymus T cells.

Sequencing was performed on thymocytes. These receptors came from a boy less than two years old with a congenital heart defect.

This clone was seen just once. The chain has TRBV7-9 and TRBJ1-5, with 9 positions matching TRBD1. Germline assignment: CDR1 SEHNR and CDR2 FQNEAQ (reference sequence). With V trimmed by 4 bases and J by 8 bases, 9 bases remained unmatched. This CDR3 is 15 amino acids long. The CDR3 DNA reads TGTGCCAGCAGCTCCGGGACAGGGTCTATAGAGCCCCAGCATTTT. Protein: CASSSGTGSIEPQHF. Looking up the rest from reference TRBV7-9 and TRBJ1-5 gives the full variable domain: DTGVSQNPRHKITKRGQNVTFRCDPISEHNRLYWYRQTLGQGPEFLTYFQNEAQLEKSRLLSDRFSAERPKGSFSTLEIQRTEQGDSAMYLCASSSGTGSIEPQHFGDGTRLSIL.

The gene calls are TRBV6-5 and TRBJ1-2, with D hard to call. Germline V CDR1 and CDR2: MNHEY, SVGAGI. The ends were cut back, 7 bases at V and 4 bases at J, with 13 bases in the middle. The CDR3 totals 13 residues. CDR3 bases: TGTGCCAGCAACACAGCCTTGGGCTATGGCTACACCTTC. Its translation is CASNTALGYGYTF.

This clone was seen once. The CDR3 is CASSPREDGGCGYTF. In nucleotides, the CDR3 is TGTGCCAGCAGTCCCCGGGAGGATGGAGGTTGTGGCTACACCTTC. V and J are TRBV7-6 and TRBJ1-2, with unresolved D. Germline values: CDR1 SGHVS, CDR2 FNYEAQ. The germline V and J ends were trimmed by 6 bases and 7 bases, with 21 bases remaining between them. This CDR3 has 15 residues.

This chain joins TRBV2 and TRBJ2-5; 7 positions match TRBD1. The CDR3 covers 13 residues. CDR1 and CDR2 from the germline V gene are SNHLY and FYNNEI. The junction had 7 bases not matched to a gene; V was cut back by 7 bases and J by 5 bases. CDR3 DNA: TGTGCCAGCACACCACAGGGGAATGAGACCCAGTACTTC. Translated, it gives CASTPQGNETQYF.

CDR3 DNA sequence: TGTGCCAGCAGTCGCCTAGCGGGAGGCCACAATGAGCAGTTCTTC. This translates into CASSRLAGGHNEQFF. The chain is built from TRBV28 and TRBJ2-1; 11 nucleotides agree with TRBD2. Germline V CDR1 and CDR2: MDHEN, SYDVKM. The CDR3 covers 15 residues. V lost 5 bases to trimming and J lost 5 bases; unmatched junction nucleotides: 5.

V gene TRBV5-5 combines with J gene TRBJ2-7; D may be TRBD2 (6 bases). CDR1 and CDR2 (germline): SGHKS, YYEKEE (reference sequence). With 4 bases removed from V and 0 bases from J, the gap between germline ends came to 11 bases. The CDR3 sequence is 14 residues long. In nucleotides, the CDR3 is TGTGCCAGCAGCAGGGACTCCGACTCCTACGAGCAGTACTTC. Translating gives CASSRDSDSYEQYF.

This clone was found once. CDR3 amino acids: CASSMWASTDTQYF. DNA for the CDR3: TGTGCCAGTAGTATGTGGGCTAGCACAGATACGCAGTATTTT. The rearrangement uses TRBV19 and TRBJ2-3; D is ambiguous. The CDR3 totals 14 residues. V was shortened by 3 bases and J by 0 bases, with 7 bases between the two germline ends. Germline V gene data show CDR1 as LNHDA and CDR2 as SQIVND (reference sequence).

V and J are TRBV10-1 and TRBJ2-7; the match to TRBD1 covers 8 bases. This CDR3 region has 15 residues. With 1 base clipped from V and 3 bases from J, the junction kept 5 bases outside the gene matches. Per the germline V gene, CDR1 is WNHNN and CDR2 is SYGVQD (reference sequence). CDR3 coding DNA: TGCGCCAGCAGTGAGTGTGGGGACAGGTTCTACGAGCAGTACTTC. Encoded protein: CASSECGDRFYEQYF.

This chain uses TRBV7-6 with TRBJ2-1, with D tentatively TRBD2 (5 bases). Trimming shortened V by 5 bases and J by 0 bases, and 17 bases separated the two germline ends. CDR1 and CDR2 (germline): SGHVS, FNYEAQ. The CDR3 sequence is 17 residues long. The CDR3 loop reads CASSPKWERISYNEQFF. The CDR3 DNA reads as TGTGCCAGCAGCCCGAAATGGGAGCGGATCTCCTACAATGAGCAGTTCTTC.

The chain couples TRBV7-8 to TRBJ2-7; TRBD2 agrees at 7 bases. CDR1 is SGHVS, CDR2 FQNEAQ, per germline. Unmatched junction bases numbered 14, after V lost 4 bases and J lost 2 bases. The CDR3 has 17 residues. CDR3 nucleotides: TGTGCCAGCAGCTCTTCCTCCGGTCTAGCGGCTACCTACGAGCAGTACTTC. This gives the protein CASSSSSGLAATYEQYF.

The chain joins TRBV4-3 to TRBJ2-5, with D tentatively TRBD1 (5 bases). Germline CDR1 reads LGHNA; CDR2 reads YSLEER. Trimming shortened V by 0 bases and J by 2 bases, and 13 bases separated the two germline ends. This CDR3 is built from 16 residues. CDR3 in amino acids: CASSQDHRSKQETQYF. CDR3 coding DNA: TGCGCCAGCAGCCAAGATCACAGGAGCAAACAAGAGACCCAGTACTTC.

Regarding this clone: Other DNA sequences in this specimen translate into the identical CDR3. The chain joins TRBV15 to TRBJ2-1; 9 nucleotides align to TRBD2. This CDR3 region has 15 residues. The V segment lost 3 bases and the J segment 7 bases; nucleotides outside the gene matches: 7. Germline-derived CDR1 and CDR2 are LNHNV and YYDKDF (reference sequence). CDR3 nucleotide sequence: TGTGCCACCAGCAGGGTGGCGGGAGGGCGAAATGAGCAGTTCTTC. Its protein is CATSRVAGGRNEQFF.

V is TRBV13 and J is TRBJ2-3; D not resolved. From germline, CDR1 is PRHDT and CDR2 FYEKMQ (reference sequence). V was cut by 8 bases and J by 0 bases, with 15 bases left in between. The CDR3 consists of 15 residues. As DNA, the CDR3 is TGTGCCAGCCCCGGCGGAAACCCGAGCACAGATACGCAGTATTTT. Its translation is CASPGGNPSTDTQYF.

The genes are TRBV4-2 and TRBJ1-3; D is unclear. The length of the CDR3 is 14 residues. Trimming pared 4 bases from V and 2 bases from J, leaving 9 bases between. Germline CDR1 reads LGHNA; CDR2 reads YNFKEQ. The CDR3 nucleotides are TGTGCCAGCAGCCTAGCGAGCCCTGGAAACACCATATATTTT. Amino acid sequence: CASSLASPGNTIYF.

This chain joins TRBV28 and TRBJ2-5; 8 bases are shared with TRBD1. The germline V gene encodes CDR1 MDHEN and CDR2 SYDVKM. The CDR3 totals 18 residues. Trimming removed 6 bases from V and 4 bases from J; junction bases left unmatched: 19. The CDR3 nucleotides are TGTGCCAGCAGCACTGACAGGGGATGGATCGGCCAGCCAGAGACCCAGTACTTC. Protein: CASSTDRGWIGQPETQYF. Supplemented by reference TRBV28 and TRBJ2-5, the full variable domain reads DVKVTQSSRYLVKRTGEKVFLECVQDMDHENMFWYRQDPGLGLRLIYFSYDVKMKEKGDIPEGYSVSREKKERFSLILESASTNQTSMYLCASSTDRGWIGQPETQYFGPGTRLLVL.

V and J are TRBV30 and TRBJ1-3; 11 nucleotides line up with TRBD1. The V gene's germline CDR1 is GTSNPN and CDR2 SVGIG (reference sequence). The junction had 11 bases not matched to a gene; V was cut back by 3 bases and J by 1 base. The CDR3 extends over 18 amino acids. This CDR3 is CAWSMGGQGVFSGNTIYF. CDR3 bases: TGTGCCTGGAGCATGGGGGGACAGGGGGTGTTTTCTGGAAACACCATATATTTT.

The chain is built from TRBV12-5 and TRBJ2-7; a weak D match, TRBD1 (6 bases). The V end was cut by 2 bases, the J end by 3 bases, with 14 bases between. CDR3 length: 15 amino acids. Germline V gene sequence: CDR1 LGHNT, CDR2 FRNRAP. The CDR3 nucleotides are TGTGCTAGTGGTTTGCCATCGACAGGTCACTACGAGCAGTACTTC. Its protein product is CASGLPSTGHYEQYF.

V and J are TRBV7-2 and TRBJ1-5; no definite D call. The CDR3 covers 15 residues. Trimming left V 4 bases short and J 3 bases short, with 13 bases between. The V gene's germline CDR1 is SGHTA and CDR2 FQGNSA. Written as DNA, the CDR3 is TGTGCCAGCAGCTGGGAGGGTCCTACCAATCAGCCCCAGCATTTT. It is translated as CASSWEGPTNQPQHF. The full variable domain, in which reference TRBV7-2 and TRBJ1-5 provide the parts outside the CDR3, is GAGVSQSPSNKVTEKGKDVELRCDPISGHTALYWYRQSLGQGLEFLIYFQGNSAPDKSGLPSDRFSAERTGGSVSTLTIQRTQQEDSAVYLCASSWEGPTNQPQHFGDGTRLSIL.

The chain combines TRBV4-1 with TRBJ2-7; D perhaps matches TRBD1 (5 bases). The CDR3 contains 16 residues. CDR1 and CDR2 (germline): MGHRA, YSYEKL. Deletions cut 0 bases from V and 2 bases from J, with 14 bases between. The CDR3 DNA sequence: TGCGCCAGCAGCCAAGATCCAGGGCAGGTGCCCTACGAGCAGTACTTC. Amino acids: CASSQDPGQVPYEQYF.

This clone occurred once. The chain combines TRBV9 with TRBJ2-3, with 12 bases that match TRBD2. J lost 4 bases, V lost 0 bases, and 9 bases had no gene match. The CDR3 length is 18 residues. Germline loops: CDR1 SGDLS, CDR2 YYNGEE. This CDR3 is CASSVASGLAGKPDTQYF. CDR3 in DNA: TGTGCCAGCAGCGTAGCCTCAGGACTAGCGGGGAAACCAGATACGCAGTATTTT.

This clone was seen a single time. V and J are TRBV27 and TRBJ2-3, with D tentatively TRBD1 (5 bases). The CDR3 runs to 14 residues. Looked up from germline, CDR1 is MNHEY and CDR2 is SMNVEV (reference sequence). V was shortened by 7 bases and J by 4 bases, with 15 bases between the two germline ends. CDR3 sequence reads: CASNPGSIPDTQYF. The CDR3 DNA reads TGTGCCAGCAACCCAGGGTCCATTCCAGATACGCAGTATTTT.

The chain carries TRBV30 and TRBJ1-1, with D possibly TRBD1 on 5 matching bases. V lost 3 bases, J lost 0 bases, and 8 bases lay in between. Germline CDR1 and CDR2: GTSNPN and SVGIG (reference sequence). The CDR3 covers 13 residues. The CDR3, as DNA: TGTGCCTGGAGCGCCAGGGTGAACACTGAAGCTTTCTTT. Encoded protein: CAWSARVNTEAFF.

The rearrangement joins TRBV5-6 to TRBJ1-5; D may be TRBD1 (6 bases). This CDR3 comprises 18 residues. Trimming took off 2 bases at V and 0 bases at J, with 18 bases between the two ends. CDR1 is SGHDT, CDR2 YYEEEE, per germline. The chain's CDR3 is CASSLRDGGAYSNQPQHF. The CDR3 DNA sequence: TGTGCCAGCAGCTTAAGGGATGGGGGCGCATATAGCAATCAGCCCCAGCATTTT.

V and J are TRBV13 and TRBJ2-7; TRBD2 matches 8 bases. CDR1 PRHDT and CDR2 FYEKMQ come from the germline V gene (reference sequence). V dropped 6 bases and J dropped 3; count of bases not matched to a gene: 16. This CDR3 is built from 17 residues. CDR3 DNA: TGTGCCAGCAGTACGCAATACGACGCTAGCGGGTACTACGAGCAGTACTTC. This codes for CASSTQYDASGYYEQYF.

The rearrangement uses TRBV28 and TRBJ2-1, with 9 nucleotides matching TRBD2. The CDR3 has 15 amino acids. Germline V gene sequence: CDR1 MDHEN, CDR2 SYDVKM. Trimming at V came to 6 bases and at J to 8 bases, leaving 11 bases not matched to a gene. CDR3 sequence: CASSPGTSIGYEQFF. The CDR3 region has the DNA TGTGCCAGCAGCCCCGGGACTAGCATAGGTTATGAGCAGTTCTTC.

This clone was counted a single time. The gene calls are TRBV6-6 and TRBJ1-1; D uncertain. The CDR3 has 13 amino acids. Germline CDR1 is MNHNY and CDR2 is SVGAGI (reference sequence). Between the trimmed V and J ends, which lost 6 bases and 1 base, there was a span of 9 bases. The CDR3: CASRQRPNTEAFF. Written as DNA, the CDR3 is TGTGCCAGCAGACAGAGACCGAACACTGAAGCTTTCTTT.

The chain has TRBV25-1 and TRBJ1-1; D uncertain. V lost 1 base, J lost 3 bases, and 12 bases lay in between. This CDR3 spans 15 amino acids. Per germline, CDR1 MGHDK and CDR2 SYGVNS. DNA for the CDR3: TGTGCCAGCAGTGAATCAGGTAGGATGGACACTGAAGCTTTCTTT. It codes for CASSESGRMDTEAFF.

The genes are TRBV6-1 and TRBJ2-7, with 15 bases matching TRBD2. CDR3 length: 17 amino acids. The trim removed 4 bases at V and 2 bases at J, leaving 6 bases unmatched. Germline loops: CDR1 MNHNS, CDR2 SASEGT. Here the CDR3 DNA reads TGTGCCAGCAGTGGCGGGACTAGCGGGAGGAGGACCTACGAGCAGTACTTC. Encoded protein: CASSGGTSGRRTYEQYF.

The genes are TRBV15 and TRBJ2-2; the match to TRBD2 covers 7 bases. The CDR3 runs 17 residues. CDR1 is LNHNV, CDR2 YYDKDF, per germline (reference sequence). After removal of 4 bases from V and 1 base from J, the junction contained 9 bases not matched to a gene. In DNA form, the CDR3 reads TGTGCCACCAGCAATCGGGGGGTTGGCAAGAACACCGGGGAGCTGTTTTTT. Protein: CATSNRGVGKNTGELFF.

This chain connects TRBV9 to TRBJ2-7; 8 bases fit TRBD1. CDR1 is SGDLS and CDR2 is YYNGEE in the germline V gene. The V segment lost 4 bases and the J segment 3 bases; nucleotides outside the gene matches: 12. This CDR3 has 16 amino acids. CDR3 nucleotide sequence: TGTGCCAGCAGCCCCAGCTCAGACAGGGGATACTACGAGCAGTACTTC. Its translation is CASSPSSDRGYYEQYF.

V is TRBV9 and J is TRBJ1-1; the D gene is possibly TRBD1 (6 bases). Germline V gives CDR1 SGDLS, CDR2 YYNGEE. Trimming cost V 6 bases and J 2 bases, with 23 bases left between them. There are 17 residues in the CDR3. The CDR3 region is CASKPPPGRTDNTEAFF. For the CDR3, the DNA is TGTGCCAGCAAACCTCCCCCAGGCCGGACAGACAACACTGAAGCTTTCTTT.